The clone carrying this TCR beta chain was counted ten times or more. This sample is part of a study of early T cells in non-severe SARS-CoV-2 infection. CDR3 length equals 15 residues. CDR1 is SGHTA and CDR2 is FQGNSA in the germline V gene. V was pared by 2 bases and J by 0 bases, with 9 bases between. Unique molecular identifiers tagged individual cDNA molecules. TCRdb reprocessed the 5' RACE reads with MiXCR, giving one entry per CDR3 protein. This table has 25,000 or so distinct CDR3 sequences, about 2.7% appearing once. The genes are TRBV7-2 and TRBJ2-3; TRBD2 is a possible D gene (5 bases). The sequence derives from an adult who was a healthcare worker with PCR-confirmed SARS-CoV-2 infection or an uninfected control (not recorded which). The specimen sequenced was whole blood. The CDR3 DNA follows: TGTGCCAGCAGCTTAAAAGCGGCTAGCACAGATACGCAGTATTTT. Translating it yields CASSLKAASTDTQYF.